This T cell receptor (beta chain) was captured in a study of memory CD4+ T cells and cytomegalovirus serostatus. The wider study: Healthy Belgian adult donors included 9 or 10 CMV-positive and some 24 CMV-negative people. Study observations and caveats: Suggested: most of the CMV-linked TCR signature lies in CD4+ memory cells.

Germline CDR1 and CDR2: MNHEY and SMNVEV (reference sequence). The CDR3 sequence is 18 residues long. V lost 6 bases and J lost 3, with 24 bases in between. The sort gate was single viable CD3+CD4+CD8-CD45RO+ cells for memory CD4+ T cells. Of note for this clone: As yet, its antigen is unknown.

In the original analysis: Out-of-frame sequences were removed, leaving around 2,000,000 distinct TCRbeta sequences. Generated by immunoSEQ multiplex PCR, the TCRdb table keeps only in-frame clones and is missing some. V and J calls and clone size are those listed in that table; D and trimming were worked out from the DNA. Among around 88,000 clones listed, 75% to 85% were seen once. The source of this sequence is an adult in good health and CMV-seropositive. The genes are TRBV27 and TRBJ2-1, with a weak D call TRBD1 (8 bases). Material for sequencing was memory CD4+ T cells from blood. As DNA, the CDR3 is TGTGCCAGCAGCCGGACAGGGTCGGGGGGAGTGAACTACAATGAGCAGTTCTTC. Its translation: CASSRTGSGGVNYNEQFF.